The 7 T cell receptor beta chains reported below all come from one sample, sequenced in a study of T-cell reconstitution after alpha-beta-depleted transplantation in children. Unique molecular identifiers were built into the TCRbeta library. From the PCR reads, TCRdb called clonotypes with MiXCR, one entry per CDR3 protein. The sample carries around 380,000 distinct CDR3 sequences, roughly 11% recorded once. The source material was PBMCs from the stem cell graft donor, sampled from the stem cell graft. The receptors stem from a human donor who donated a stem cell graft to a child with acute myeloid leukemia.

The chain links TRBV12-3 or TRBV12-4 to TRBJ1-1; tentatively, D is TRBD1 (5 bases). CDR3 length equals 13 residues. The V and J ends lost 9 bases and 3 bases respectively, with 14 bases between them. CDR3 DNA: TGTGCCAGTTCGGGACGGATATACACTGAAGCTTTCTTT. Translation gives CASSGRIYTEAFF.

This clonotype has a count of ten or more. The chain carries TRBV29-1 and TRBJ2-1; TRBD2 might be the D (6 bases). Trimming removed 4 bases at V and 4 bases at J, with 11 bases between. Germline V gene sequence: CDR1 SQVTM, CDR2 ANQGSEA. The CDR3 covers 13 residues. The CDR3 nucleotides read TGCAGCGTTGTAGGGACTGGTTACAATGAGCAGTTCTTC. Protein: CSVVGTGYNEQFF.

This clonotype was seen more than once but under ten times. J is TRBJ2-3 and V is TRBV10-1; 8 bases align to TRBD2. The CDR3 has 14 amino acids. Germline loops: CDR1 WNHNN, CDR2 SYGVQD (reference sequence). V gave up 6 bases and J gave up 6 bases; unmatched junction bases: 8. The CDR3 DNA is TGCGCCAGCAGACCGGGGGGGATTTCGGATACGCAGTATTTT. Protein: CASRPGGISDTQYF.

This clonotype was seen more than once but under ten times. This CDR3 is CASSLVGLANEQFF. DNA for the CDR3: TGCGCCAGCAGCTTGGTGGGACTAGCGAATGAGCAGTTCTTC. This chain connects TRBV5-1 to TRBJ2-1; 10 bases match TRBD2. CDR1 is SGHRS, CDR2 YFSETQ, per germline. The CDR3 loop spans 14 amino acids. J was trimmed by 7 bases and V by 0 bases; bases with no gene match: 1.

This chain joins TRBV5-1 and TRBJ2-1; D gene ambiguous. Germline CDR1 is SGHRS and CDR2 is YFSETQ. V gave up 0 bases and J gave up 10 bases, with 11 bases separating them. CDR3 length: 13 residues. In DNA, the CDR3 is TGCGCCAGCAGCTTGGTGAGGCAGGCGGAGCAGTTCTTC. This gives the protein CASSLVRQAEQFF.

The CDR3 DNA sequence: TGTGCCAGCATTCCAGCGTATCAGCCCCAGCATTTT. Translating it yields CASIPAYQPQHF. This chain links TRBV12-3 or TRBV12-4 with TRBJ1-5; D unclear. Deletions cut 7 bases from V and 5 bases from J, with 9 bases between. CDR3 length: 12 amino acids.

The chain carries TRBV11-1 and TRBJ2-1, with 7 bases aligning to TRBD2. With V trimmed by 5 bases and J by 12 bases, 25 bases remained unmatched. The CDR3 spans 18 residues. The germline V gene encodes CDR1 SGHAT and CDR2 FQDESV (reference sequence). CDR3 DNA sequence: TGTGCCAGCAGCCCCCCCCCGGGAGTGGCTGGACTAGATGGAGGGCAGTTCTTC. Amino acid sequence: CASSPPPGVAGLDGGQFF.